This TCR beta chain came from a study of CD8+ T cells in alopecia areata. Study as a whole: Tofacitinib administration persisted for 6 to 18 months, succeeded by 6 months off drug. Patients given treatment had severity scored by the percentage of scalp area affected. The study's findings and limits: It was lesional scalp, especially alopecia totalis/universalis, that showed higher clonality than normal scalp.

Treatment described: oral pan-JAK inhibitor, 5-10 mg twice daily. With regard to this clone: The antigen remains undetermined.

Reverse transcription of extracted RNA yielded cDNA, which provided the sequencing template. TCRdb keeps only in-frame clones here, not all; method: immunoSEQ multiplex PCR. The sample lists about 190,000 clones, around 65% occurring once. The V gene's germline CDR1 is SNHLY and CDR2 FYNNEI. This CDR3 contains 14 residues. Trimming left V 9 bases short and J 1 base short, with 10 bases between. Sequencing was performed on CD4+ T cells sorted from blood, taken at week 4, from a patient treated with tofacitinib. The chain joins TRBV2 to TRBJ2-6; tentative D call: TRBD1 (5 bases). This receptor was identified in a human donor with alopecia areata. CDR3 loop: CARVTGSGANVLTF. In DNA form, the CDR3 reads TGTGCCAGAGTCACAGGATCTGGGGCCAACGTCCTGACTTTC.